These 30 T cell receptor beta chains originate from one sample sequenced in a study of shared clonotypes between healthy human individuals. Repertoires were generated with immunoSEQ multiplex PCR, while TCRdb's copy carries only in-frame clones and drops some. This table has about 800,000 clones, approximately 97% appearing once. CD45RO-negative, CCR7-positively selected cells formed the naive CD8 fraction, excluding terminally differentiated effector memory CD45RA+ cells. The source material was naive CD8+ T cells sorted from blood. These receptors all stem from a man aged 25 to 40 in good health.

The chain carries TRBV7-9 and TRBJ1-1, with TRBD1 identical over 8 bases. This CDR3 has 16 amino acids. J lost 1 base, V lost 5 bases, and 9 bases had no gene match. CDR1 is SEHNR and CDR2 is FQNEAQ in the germline V gene (reference sequence). As DNA, the CDR3 is TGTGCCAGCAGCGCCACCAGGGGGCTTTCGAACACTGAAGCTTTCTTT. This encodes CASSATRGLSNTEAFF.

The chain couples TRBV28 to TRBJ2-7; 16 bases align to TRBD2. CDR1 MDHEN and CDR2 SYDVKM come from the germline V gene. CDR3 length equals 15 residues. J gave up 6 bases and V 5 bases, and 4 bases lay outside the gene matches. The CDR3, as DNA: TGTGCCAGCAGTGGGACTAGCGGGAGGGCCGGCGAGCAGTACTTC. Its translation: CASSGTSGRAGEQYF.

The DNA of the CDR3 is TGTGCCATCAGTGATCCCGGGACTAGCTTAGATGAGCAGTTCTTC. The encoded protein is CAISDPGTSLDEQFF. The gene calls are TRBV10-3 and TRBJ2-1; 9 nucleotides align to TRBD2. Unmatched junction bases numbered 8, after V lost 3 bases and J lost 8 bases. This CDR3 is 15 amino acids long. The germline V gene has CDR1 ENHRY and CDR2 SYGVKD.

As to this clone: The sample contains more than one DNA sequence encoding this CDR3. CDR3 amino acids: CASSVEGGEQFF. The DNA for the CDR3 is TGTGCCAGCAGCGTAGAAGGAGGTGAGCAGTTCTTC. The chain is built from TRBV9 and TRBJ2-1, with D maybe TRBD2 (5 bases). CDR3 length equals 12 residues. Trimming removed 0 bases from V and 9 bases from J, with 7 bases in between. Germline V lookup: CDR1 SGDLS, CDR2 YYNGEE.

The chain links TRBV15 to TRBJ2-1; D not certain. The CDR3 totals 15 residues. CDR1 LNHNV and CDR2 YYDKDF come from the germline V gene (reference sequence). V was shortened by 1 base and J by 6 bases, with 13 bases between the two germline ends. The CDR3 sequence: CATSRGDLRSNEQFF. CDR3 nucleotide sequence: TGTGCCACCAGCAGAGGGGATTTGCGGAGCAATGAGCAGTTCTTC.

This clone was recorded only once. This chain links TRBV23-1 with TRBJ2-7; D remains ambiguous. TRBV23-1 is known as an ORF, though its function is uncertain. The germline V and J ends were trimmed by 8 bases and 3 bases, with 11 bases remaining between them. The CDR3 loop spans 12 amino acids. CDR3 region: CASRARHYEQYF. CDR3 coding DNA: TGCGCCAGCCGGGCTAGGCACTACGAGCAGTACTTC.

The chain has TRBV29-1 and TRBJ2-3; either TRBD1 or TRBD2 may fit D (5 bases each). V was clipped by 7 bases and J by 2 bases, with 19 bases between them. CDR3 length: 15 amino acids. Germline CDR1 is SQVTM and CDR2 is ANQGSEA. The CDR3 loop reads CSASGQGETTDTQYF. DNA for the CDR3: TGCAGCGCCTCGGGGCAGGGAGAAACCACAGATACGCAGTATTTT.

As regards this clone: An end of the junction does not agree with germline; a read error may underlie this. This rearrangement joins TRBV7-7 to TRBJ2-1; weak D call: TRBD2 (5 bases). From germline, CDR1 is SSHAT and CDR2 FNYEAQ (reference sequence). This CDR3 contains 14 residues. CDR3 nucleotide sequence: TGTGCTAGCAGCGCGAAGGGAGCCAACAATGAGCAGTTCTTC. It codes for CASSAKGANNEQFF.

The chain is built from TRBV11-2 and TRBJ2-7, with 9 bases fitting TRBD1. The CDR3 runs to 16 residues. Per germline, CDR1 SGHAT and CDR2 FQNNGV. V lost 1 base to trimming and J lost 2 bases; unmatched junction nucleotides: 6. The CDR3 protein is CASSLAPTGGAYEQYF. The CDR3 DNA is TGTGCCAGCAGCTTAGCGCCGACAGGGGGTGCCTACGAGCAGTACTTC.

The chain carries TRBV19 and TRBJ2-3; 7 positions agree with TRBD1. V was clipped by 0 bases and J by 11 bases; unmatched bases: 17. The CDR3 length is 17 residues. From germline, CDR1 is LNHDA and CDR2 SQIVND (reference sequence). This CDR3 reads CASSIDPATGNAGKQYF. The CDR3 region has the DNA TGTGCCAGTAGTATAGATCCCGCGACAGGGAACGCCGGAAAGCAGTATTTT. Variable domain in full (rest from reference TRBV19 and TRBJ2-3): DGGITQSPKYLFRKEGQNVTLSCEQNLNHDAMYWYRQDPGQGLRLIYYSQIVNDFQKGDIAEGYSVSREKKESFPLTVTSAQKNPTAFYLCASSIDPATGNAGKQYFGPGTRLTVL.

The chain uses TRBV25-1 and TRBJ2-1; 13 nucleotides agree with TRBD2. Germline V gene lookup returns CDR1 MGHDK and CDR2 SYGVNS. The CDR3 is made up of 14 amino acids. V trimming: 8 bases; J trimming: 8 bases; junction bases outside the gene matches: 6. This chain's CDR3 is CASRGTSGIDEQFF. In DNA, the CDR3 is TGTGCCAGCCGGGGGACTAGCGGGATCGATGAGCAGTTCTTC.

As regards this clone: At the DNA level, this CDR3 is encoded by other sequences in the same sample as well. CDR3 DNA: TGTGCCAGTCGGGGCTCCTACGAGCAGTACTTC. Translating gives CASRGSYEQYF. This rearrangement joins TRBV7-2 to TRBJ2-7, with TRBD2 as a possible D gene (5 bases). Per the germline V gene, CDR1 is SGHTA and CDR2 is FQGNSA. This CDR3 spans 11 amino acids. The V end was cut by 9 bases, the J end by 0 bases, with 6 bases between.

V gene TRBV7-6 combines with J gene TRBJ2-7; 9 bases agree with TRBD2. V dropped 1 base and J dropped 6; count of bases not matched to a gene: 10. Germline V gene sequence: CDR1 SGHVS, CDR2 FNYEAQ. The CDR3 is made up of 16 amino acids. The CDR3 DNA reads as TGTGCCAGCAGCTTAGTCTTGGCGGGAGGGCCGCCCGAGCAGTACTTC. The encoded protein is CASSLVLAGGPPEQYF.

Only one count was recorded for this clone. This chain uses TRBV2 with TRBJ2-2, with D possibly TRBD1 on 7 matching bases. V was shortened by 7 bases and J by 1 base, with 19 bases between the two germline ends. CDR1 is SNHLY, CDR2 FYNNEI, per germline. This CDR3 has 17 amino acids. Written as DNA, the CDR3 is TGTGCCAGCATTGGCAGGGCGGGACAGTTGAACACCGGGGAGCTGTTTTTT. Protein: CASIGRAGQLNTGELFF.

V is TRBV2 and J is TRBJ2-2, with TRBD1 identical over 9 bases. V gave up 5 bases and J gave up 1 base; unmatched junction bases: 2. The germline CDR1 and CDR2 sequences are SNHLY and FYNNEI. This CDR3 has 15 amino acids. This chain's CDR3 is CASSSGQGNTGELFF. As DNA, the CDR3 is TGTGCCAGCAGTTCGGGACAGGGGAACACCGGGGAGCTGTTTTTT.

V and J are TRBV5-1 and TRBJ1-1; a weak D match, TRBD1 (5 bases). In germline, CDR1 is SGHRS, CDR2 YFSETQ. This CDR3 has 15 residues. Trimming pared 0 bases from V and 0 bases from J, leaving 9 bases between. The CDR3 protein is CASSLVQGLNTEAFF. CDR3 sequence (DNA): TGCGCCAGCAGCTTGGTCCAGGGACTGAACACTGAAGCTTTCTTT. Combining the CDR3 with reference TRBV5-1 and TRBJ1-1 gives the whole variable domain KAGVTQTPRYLIKTRGQQVTLSCSPISGHRSVSWYQQTPGQGLQFLFEYFSETQRNKGNFPGRFSGRQFSNSRSEMNVSTLELGDSALYLCASSLVQGLNTEAFFGQGTRLTVV.

The gene calls are TRBV7-9 and TRBJ2-3; tentative D call: TRBD2 (7 bases). V was shortened by 5 bases and J by 8 bases, with 14 bases between the two germline ends. The CDR3 covers 13 residues. CDR1 SEHNR and CDR2 FQNEAQ come from the germline V gene (reference sequence). CDR3 sequence (DNA): TGTGCCAGCAGCCCGCCAGGGGAGGGTACGCAGTATTTT. It is translated as CASSPPGEGTQYF.

The chain couples TRBV4-3 to TRBJ2-3; tentatively, D is TRBD2 (6 bases). CDR3 length: 15 residues. From germline, CDR1 is LGHNA and CDR2 YSLEER. Trimming stripped 1 base from V and 0 bases from J, with 8 bases between. The CDR3 here is CASSQGTTSTDTQYF. In DNA, the CDR3 is TGCGCCAGCAGCCAAGGGACTACCAGCACAGATACGCAGTATTTT.

The chain employs TRBV10-3 and TRBJ1-1; 10 bases agree with TRBD1. Germline trimming cut 4 bases from V and 5 bases from J; bases unmatched to any gene: 1. There are 13 residues in the CDR3. Looked up from germline, CDR1 is ENHRY and CDR2 is SYGVKD. The CDR3 sequence: CAISGTGGTEAFF. In DNA, the CDR3 is TGTGCCATCAGTGGGACAGGGGGGACTGAAGCTTTCTTT.

V gene TRBV7-2 combines with J gene TRBJ1-1, with D possibly being TRBD1 (5 bases). V dropped 2 bases and J dropped 4 bases, with 8 bases sitting between them. This CDR3 region has 13 residues. The germline gives CDR1 SGHTA, CDR2 FQGNSA. The CDR3 region is CASSLTRGTEAFF. The CDR3 bases are TGTGCCAGCAGCTTAACAAGGGGCACTGAAGCTTTCTTT.

The rearrangement links TRBV4-1 to TRBJ1-5, with D tentatively TRBD1 (6 bases). The CDR3 is 14 residues long. Germline V gives CDR1 MGHRA, CDR2 YSYEKL. With 3 bases removed from V and 2 bases from J, the gap between germline ends came to 8 bases. CDR3 residues: CASSHRQGNQPQHF. The CDR3 bases are TGCGCCAGCAGCCACAGACAGGGCAATCAGCCCCAGCATTTT.

The rearrangement uses TRBV2 and TRBJ2-1; 8 nucleotides align to TRBD1. This CDR3 is 14 amino acids long. V lost 11 bases to trimming and J lost 6 bases; unmatched junction nucleotides: 12. Germline V gives CDR1 SNHLY, CDR2 FYNNEI. The CDR3, as DNA: TGTGCCTGGCAAGACAGGGGTACGGGCAATGAGCAGTTCTTC. Translating gives CAWQDRGTGNEQFF. Combining the CDR3 with reference TRBV2 and TRBJ2-1 gives the whole variable domain EPEVTQTPSHQVTQMGQEVILRCVPISNHLYFYWYRQILGQKVEFLVSFYNNEISEKSEIFDDQFSVERPDGSNFTLKIRSTKLEDSAMYFCAWQDRGTGNEQFFGPGTRLTVL.

This chain connects TRBV7-9 to TRBJ2-5; 9 bases agree with TRBD1. This CDR3 is built from 15 residues. Per the germline V gene, CDR1 is SEHNR and CDR2 is FQNEAQ (reference sequence). The trim removed 4 bases at V and 2 bases at J, leaving 5 bases unmatched. This CDR3 is CASSSRDRVQETQYF. The CDR3 coding sequence is TGTGCCAGCAGCTCTCGGGACAGGGTACAAGAGACCCAGTACTTC.

V and J are TRBV9 and TRBJ2-7; D might be TRBD2 (7 bases). The CDR3 covers 17 residues. Trimming cost V 3 bases and J 1 base, with 20 bases left between them. CDR1 and CDR2 (germline): SGDLS, YYNGEE. This chain's CDR3 is CASSARPSGGGSYEQYF. The DNA for the CDR3 is TGTGCCAGCAGCGCGAGGCCTAGCGGAGGGGGATCCTACGAGCAGTACTTC.

The V gene is TRBV18, the J gene TRBJ2-3; D perhaps matches TRBD1 (6 bases). From germline, CDR1 is KGHSH and CDR2 LQKENI. Trimming shortened V by 4 bases and J by 2 bases, and 13 bases separated the two germline ends. This CDR3 contains 15 residues. The CDR3: CASSLSTGYTDTQYF. In DNA, the CDR3 is TGTGCCAGCTCACTCAGTACAGGGTACACAGATACGCAGTATTTT.

The chain is built from TRBV6-5 and TRBJ2-7, with D unclear. The V and J ends lost 7 bases and 1 base respectively, with 17 bases between them. The CDR3 totals 15 residues. Germline V gene data show CDR1 as MNHEY and CDR2 as SVGAGI. As DNA, the CDR3 is TGTGCCAGCACCCCCACCGGGTATGGTTCCTACGAGCAGTACTTC. It yields the protein CASTPTGYGSYEQYF.

The chain recombines TRBV27 with TRBJ2-5; D is perhaps TRBD2 (6 bases). The CDR3 consists of 16 residues. V was cut by 0 bases and J by 2 bases, with 13 bases left in between. Germline CDR1 is MNHEY and CDR2 is SMNVEV (reference sequence). CDR3 amino acids: CASSLSGGNPQETQYF. CDR3 in DNA: TGTGCCAGCAGTTTATCGGGGGGTAATCCTCAAGAGACCCAGTACTTC.

The chain combines TRBV7-8 with TRBJ1-1, with D possibly being TRBD1 (5 bases). The CDR3 spans 14 residues. Germline CDR1 is SGHVS and CDR2 is FQNEAQ. V was shortened by 5 bases and J by 5 bases, with 15 bases between the two germline ends. The CDR3 protein is CASSRGQGVTEAFF. The CDR3, as DNA: TGTGCCAGCAGCCGCGGACAAGGGGTTACTGAAGCTTTCTTT.

This clone was picked up a small number of times. The J gene is TRBJ2-3, the V gene TRBV14; 7 nucleotides align to TRBD1. Trimming at V came to 1 base and at J to 4 bases, leaving 5 bases not matched to a gene. The CDR3 totals 15 residues. The germline V gene encodes CDR1 SGHDN and CDR2 FVKESK. CDR3 protein: CASSQVEGGPDTQYF. The CDR3 DNA follows: TGTGCCAGCAGCCAAGTTGAAGGGGGCCCAGATACGCAGTATTTT.

This chain connects TRBV7-6 to TRBJ1-1; D remains unclear. V gave up 5 bases and J gave up 11 bases, with 15 bases separating them. Germline CDR1 reads SGHVS; CDR2 reads FNYEAQ. This CDR3 has 12 amino acids. The CDR3 region has the DNA TGTGCCAGCAGCAATGGAGGAAATGGGGCTTTCTTT. Encoded protein: CASSNGGNGAFF.